Reported below is one T cell receptor beta chain. What it binds is not known. The naive CD8 fraction comprised CD45RO-negative cells positively selected for CCR7 and excluded terminally differentiated effector memory CD45RA+ cells. This specimen comes from a study of shared clonotypes between healthy human individuals. Study observations and caveats: Larger estimated richness was generally seen in naive subsets than in memory subsets.

Germline V lookup: CDR1 MNHEY, CDR2 SVGAGI. V was shortened by 5 bases and J by 7 bases, with 18 bases between the two germline ends. The CDR3 contains 15 residues. Sequencing was performed with immunoSEQ multiplex PCR; in TCRdb, only in-frame clones are kept and a portion is missing. The table shows approximately 1.9 million clones, with 85% to 95% occurring only once. Material for sequencing was naive CD8+ T cells from PBMCs. The V gene is TRBV6-5, the J gene TRBJ2-1, with D tentatively TRBD1 (5 bases). The receptor comes from a man aged 18 to 29 in good health. Some clones in this sample may be carry-over from other donors' samples. The CDR3 bases are TGTGCCAGCAGTCTGTCTCTAGGTTCAGGGAATGAGCAGTTCTTC. Translating it yields CASSLSLGSGNEQFF.